A single sample is the source of the 10 T cell receptor beta chains below, sequenced in a study of blood T cell repertoires in COVID-19. The method was immunoSEQ multiplex PCR; TCRdb's version includes in-frame clones alone and lacks a portion of them. The sample includes some 150,000 clones, 85% to 90% of them seen just once. The sample was peripheral blood. These receptors came from a woman in her thirties or forties with acute or convalescent COVID-19.

The rearrangement links TRBV25-1 to TRBJ2-3, with 7 bases matching TRBD2. The CDR3 sequence is 15 residues long. CDR1 is MGHDK and CDR2 is SYGVNS in the germline V gene. The V segment lost 1 base and the J segment 4 bases; nucleotides outside the gene matches: 5. CDR3: CASSELGGAADTQYF. As DNA, the CDR3 is TGTGCCAGCAGTGAATTGGGAGGGGCGGCAGATACGCAGTATTTT.

This rearrangement joins TRBV10-3 to TRBJ1-6; 9 nucleotides align to TRBD1. The CDR3 has 15 amino acids. Germline-derived CDR1 and CDR2 are ENHRY and SYGVKD. The trim removed 6 bases at V and 9 bases at J, leaving 9 bases unmatched. The CDR3 reads CAIRGTGQGSSPLHF. As DNA, the CDR3 is TGTGCCATCAGGGGGACTGGACAGGGGAGTTCACCCCTCCACTTT.

The chain couples TRBV30 to TRBJ2-2, with a weak D call TRBD2 (5 bases). Deletions cut 3 bases from V and 0 bases from J, with 8 bases between. This CDR3 region has 14 residues. Germline CDR1 reads GTSNPN; CDR2 reads SVGIG (reference sequence). CDR3 amino acids: CAWRNGANTGELFF. For the CDR3, the DNA is TGTGCCTGGAGAAACGGGGCGAACACCGGGGAGCTGTTTTTT.

The V gene is TRBV24-1, the J gene TRBJ1-5, with D tentatively TRBD1 (5 bases). Trimming cost V 7 bases and J 4 bases, with 10 bases left between them. Germline V CDR1 and CDR2: KGHDR, SFDVKD. The length of the CDR3 is 13 residues. The CDR3 loop reads CATRGGVNQPQHF. CDR3 bases: TGTGCCACCAGGGGGGGAGTTAATCAGCCCCAGCATTTT.

The chain carries TRBV30 and TRBJ1-4; TRBD1 matches 8 bases. Germline trimming cut 2 bases from V and 8 bases from J; bases unmatched to any gene: 13. Germline CDR1 and CDR2: GTSNPN and SVGIG (reference sequence). CDR3 length: 16 amino acids. CDR3 sequence reads: CAWSLSGGSGWEKLFF. For the CDR3, the DNA is TGTGCCTGGAGTTTGTCAGGGGGCAGCGGTTGGGAAAAACTGTTTTTT.

The rearrangement links TRBV9 to TRBJ2-2; D is possibly TRBD2 (6 bases). V was pared by 3 bases and J by 0 bases, with 12 bases between. The CDR3 extends over 16 amino acids. Germline-derived CDR1 and CDR2 are SGDLS and YYNGEE. CDR3 DNA sequence: TGTGCCAGCAGCGGCACCGGGAGACCGAACACCGGGGAGCTGTTTTTT. Amino acids: CASSGTGRPNTGELFF. The entire variable domain, with the rest obtained from reference TRBV9 and TRBJ2-2, is as follows: DSGVTQTPKHLITATGQRVTLRCSPRSGDLSVYWYQQSLDQGLQFLIQYYNGEERAKGNILERFSAQQFPDLHSELNLSSLELGDSALYFCASSGTGRPNTGELFFGEGSRLTVL.

This clone occurred once. The V gene is TRBV14, the J gene TRBJ2-7; D remains unclear. This CDR3 region has 14 residues. V was clipped by 1 base and J by 1 base, with 8 bases between them. Germline loops: CDR1 SGHDN, CDR2 FVKESK. The CDR3 region is CASSQGQISYEQYF. In DNA, the CDR3 is TGTGCCAGCAGCCAAGGTCAGATTTCCTACGAGCAGTACTTC.

The chain employs TRBV30 and TRBJ1-6; 8 bases match TRBD1. The CDR3 is made up of 12 amino acids. Trimming took 3 bases from V and 9 from J; bases not matched to a gene: 1. Germline CDR1 reads GTSNPN; CDR2 reads SVGIG (reference sequence). Here the CDR3 DNA reads TGTGCCTGGAGACAGGGGGGTTCACCCCTCCACTTT. Translating gives CAWRQGGSPLHF.

In this sample, this clone turned up a few times. The chain links TRBV4-1 to TRBJ1-5, with a tentative D call TRBD1 (5 bases). The germline V and J ends were trimmed by 0 bases and 6 bases, with 6 bases remaining between them. This CDR3 region has 13 residues. CDR1 is MGHRA and CDR2 is YSYEKL in the germline V gene. The CDR3 reads CASSQEGGQPQHF. The CDR3 coding sequence is TGCGCCAGCAGCCAAGAGGGGGGTCAGCCCCAGCATTTT.

This chain uses TRBV19 with TRBJ2-2; D is possibly TRBD2 (6 bases). Germline V gene lookup returns CDR1 LNHDA and CDR2 SQIVND (reference sequence). V lost 2 bases to trimming and J lost 5 bases, with 9 bases between them. CDR3 length: 14 residues. The CDR3 DNA is TGTGCCAGTAGTATACTCGGGGGAACCGGGGAGCTGTTTTTT. Its translation: CASSILGGTGELFF.